This TCR beta chain was identified during a study of CD8+ T cells in alopecia areata (dated by TCRdb to the late 2010s). Looking at the study overall: The treated patients took part in an open-label pilot trial in which moderate-to-severe alopecia areata was treated with oral tofacitinib at 5 to 10 mg twice daily. Tofacitinib was given for 6 to 18 months, followed by 6 months of follow-up off drug to assess delayed response and recurrence. For the treated patients, the SALT score, which quantifies what percentage of scalp surface area is affected, served as the measure of disease severity. High-throughput TCRbeta sequencing was used to examine T cell clonal expansion in alopecia areata in both the C3H/HeJ mouse model and human patients. Scalp tissue and sorted CD4+ and CD8+ peripheral blood T cells from patchy and totalis/universalis alopecia areata patients and from healthy controls were covered by human TCRbeta sequencing. Tofacitinib-treated patients had biopsies at baseline and at 4 and 24 weeks of treatment, with a later scalp biopsy in several patients. Scalp clonality was compared across normal scalp (n=4), patchy alopecia areata scalp (n=8), and alopecia totalis/universalis scalp (n=8). RNA came from the PAXgene miRNA kit for fixed scalp, the miRNeasy kit for PBMCs, and the RNeasy kit for mouse skin. TCRbeta CDR3 regions were amplified by immunoSEQ multiplex PCR using 35 Vbeta forward and 13 Jbeta reverse primers. The full study reports these points: Tofacitinib significantly decreased scalp clonality and the number of expanded CD8+ clones among the top 100 scalp clones. Compared with normal scalp, lesional scalp had higher clonality and more expanded CD8+ clones, particularly in alopecia totalis/universalis, a pattern that suggests antigenic drive. The treated cohort was small, with a single nonresponder, so links between baseline CD8+ expansion and response need larger studies. During tofacitinib treatment, many expanded lesional clones remained in scalp and blood, and this persistence may partly explain relapse after treatment is stopped. Unlike mouse skin, where gammadelta T cells dominate, normal human skin contains resident alphabeta T cells that get sequenced too, which complicates analysis of the scalp TCR repertoire. Compared with mice, TCR sequences shared between patients were less clear, possibly partly because of HLA diversity across the patient population.

The sample's treatment or condition label, decoded: oral pan-JAK inhibitor, 5-10 mg twice daily. Peripheral blood and lesional scalp punch biopsies were obtained from patients with alopecia areata. PBMCs were isolated by density centrifugation and stained for CD3, CD4 and CD8, and CD4+ and CD8+ T cells were sorted on a FACSAria. There are 18 amino acids in the CDR3, from cysteine to phenylalanine inclusive. Of the read, only the CDR3 DNA is kept; its 54 bases are in frame from base 1. The trim is 5 bases for V and 5 bases for J, with a gap of 28 bases between the germline ends. Sequences SGHRS (CDR1) and YFSETQ (CDR2) are obtained from the germline V gene. Library method: the immunoSEQ multiplex PCR assay. RNA was extracted from all samples and reverse transcribed into cDNA, which served as template for TCR sequencing. First-strand cDNA was synthesized using SuperScript III with a 2:1 mix of oligo-dT and random hexamers. A synthetic immune receptor repertoire was used to measure amplification bias, and any remaining bias was corrected computationally. On the authors' methods: Raw reads were preprocessed for error removal, and CDR3 was defined according to IMGT conventions as running from the conserved cysteine to phenylalanine. Clonality was calculated as 1 minus Shannon entropy normalized by log2 of the number of productive unique TCRs. Scalp TCRbeta sequences were cross-referenced with sorted blood CD4 and CD8 repertoires so that the CD4 or CD8 identity of scalp clones could be inferred. TCRdb holds this immuneACCESS table with in-frame rearrangements only. Some clones are missing; in checked studies, unresolved V genes explain under half, and the rest has no known cause. V, J and clone size derive from that table, while D and trimming were established from the DNA sequence. The sample contains more than 90,000 clones, 55% to 75% of them found a single time. The top ten clones comprise less than 20% of the sample.

Concerning this clone: Its antigen is not yet known. Base-call qualities are not available, and no considerably larger clone is one nucleotide away.

The specimen was CD8+ T cells sorted from blood, collected at approximately week 56, from a patient treated with tofacitinib. The receptor was derived from a human donor with alopecia areata. The V and J genes are TRBV5-1 and TRBJ1-1, with no D gene named confidently. The CDR3 in this case is CASSSWTGGISVATEAFF. The DNA reads as follows: TGCGCCAGCAGTTCCTGGACGGGAGGAATCTCGGTTGCGACTGAAGCTTTCTTT.